Below, 30 T cell receptor beta chains from the same sample are listed, as sequenced in a study of identical twins. MiXCR, run by TCRdb on the 5' RACE reads, gives a single entry per CDR3 protein. Of roughly 630,000 distinct CDR3 sequences detected, 7.1% appear once; the ten largest clones hold 1.6%. This sample was shared with a second study, whose subject was yellow fever vaccine responses in identical twins.

What was sequenced was PBMCs. The receptors were sampled from a woman aged 18-35 years in good health.

In its sample, this clonotype was seen many times. The chain links TRBV5-1 to TRBJ2-5; TRBD1 agrees at 7 bases. After removal of 1 base from V and 5 bases from J, the junction contained 2 bases not matched to a gene. The CDR3 runs 13 residues. Germline CDR1 and CDR2: SGHRS and YFSETQ. The CDR3 region is CASSLTGVETQYF. The CDR3 DNA reads TGCGCCAGCAGCTTGACAGGGGTGGAGACCCAGTACTTC.

This clonotype was detected many times. This chain links TRBV7-9 with TRBJ2-1, with 11 positions matching TRBD2. This CDR3 region has 15 residues. Germline V CDR1 and CDR2: SEHNR, FQNEAQ (reference sequence). V lost 5 bases and J lost 4; bases outside the gene matches: 4. CDR3 nucleotide sequence: TGTGCCAGCAGCGAGACTAGCGGGAATTACAATGAGCAGTTCTTC. This codes for CASSETSGNYNEQFF.

The V and J genes are TRBV7-8 and TRBJ2-5; the D gene is possibly TRBD2 (5 bases). Germline V gene lookup returns CDR1 SGHVS and CDR2 FQNEAQ. Deletions cut 5 bases from V and 5 bases from J, with 12 bases between. The CDR3 is made up of 13 amino acids. CDR3 in DNA: TGTGCCAGCAGCCCCTACGGGGAGGAGACCCAGTACTTC. Amino acid sequence: CASSPYGEETQYF.

The chain joins TRBV20-1 to TRBJ2-1, with D perhaps TRBD2 (7 bases). Looked up from germline, CDR1 is DFQATT and CDR2 is SNEGSKA (reference sequence). The CDR3 loop spans 14 amino acids. Trimming left V 2 bases short and J 6 bases short, with 14 bases between. The DNA of the CDR3 is TGCAGTGCTAGATTGGGGGGGGGCTTCAATGAGCAGTTCTTC. It translates to CSARLGGGFNEQFF.

This clonotype has a handful of counts. V usage is TRBV7-9 and J usage is TRBJ2-1; no firm D call. V was cut by 4 bases and J by 7 bases, with 8 bases left in between. Germline V gene lookup returns CDR1 SEHNR and CDR2 FQNEAQ (reference sequence). The CDR3 totals 12 residues. CDR3 sequence (DNA): TGTGCCAGCAGCTCGGTCGTGAATGAGCAGTTCTTC. Amino acids: CASSSVVNEQFF.

The chain couples TRBV20-1 to TRBJ2-5; D may be TRBD1 or TRBD2 (5 bases each). CDR3 length equals 14 residues. With 3 bases removed from V and 0 bases from J, the gap between germline ends came to 11 bases. In germline, CDR1 is DFQATT, CDR2 SNEGSKA (reference sequence). The DNA of the CDR3 is TGCAGTGCTAGGGCGTCGGGGCACCAAGAGACCCAGTACTTC. Encoded protein: CSARASGHQETQYF.

V gene TRBV10-3 combines with J gene TRBJ2-3; possible D gene TRBD2, 6 bases. The length of the CDR3 is 17 residues. V shed 4 bases and J shed 4 bases, with 21 bases lying between them. The germline V gene encodes CDR1 ENHRY and CDR2 SYGVKD. CDR3 in amino acids: CAISALRGEALADTQYF. The CDR3 coding sequence is TGTGCCATCAGTGCGCTTCGAGGGGAGGCCCTCGCAGATACGCAGTATTTT.

This rearrangement joins TRBV24-1 to TRBJ2-1; 8 bases line up with TRBD1. Germline V gene data show CDR1 as KGHDR and CDR2 as SFDVKD. This CDR3 has 15 amino acids. V was clipped by 0 bases and J by 7 bases; unmatched bases: 4. The CDR3 reads CATSDLDRGGNEQFF. For the CDR3, the DNA is TGTGCCACCAGTGATTTGGACAGGGGTGGGAATGAGCAGTTCTTC.

In this sample, this clonotype turned up a few times. This sequence joins TRBV3-1 and TRBJ2-7; the D gene is possibly TRBD1 (6 bases). The CDR3 is 14 amino acids. With 4 bases removed from V and 2 bases from J, the gap between germline ends came to 12 bases. Per germline, CDR1 LGHDT and CDR2 YNNKEL (reference sequence). This CDR3 is CASSPRQDTYEQYV. The CDR3 nucleotides read TGTGCCAGCAGCCCCCGACAGGACACCTACGAGCAGTACGTC.

This clonotype was seen only a few times. J is TRBJ2-3 and V is TRBV28; D tentatively reads TRBD1 or TRBD2 (5 bases each). Trimming cost V 4 bases and J 4 bases, with 9 bases left between them. The germline gives CDR1 MDHEN, CDR2 SYDVKM. The CDR3 loop spans 13 amino acids. CDR3 bases: TGTGCCAGCAGTTCCGGGGCGGCAGATACGCAGTATTTT. Protein sequence: CASSSGAADTQYF.

There are a few counts of this clonotype. This sequence joins TRBV7-9 and TRBJ1-1; D is uncertain. The CDR3 spans 15 residues. Trimming removed 3 bases from V and 2 bases from J, with 13 bases in between. In germline, CDR1 is SEHNR, CDR2 FQNEAQ (reference sequence). CDR3 loop: CASSFWADKNTEAFF. In DNA, the CDR3 is TGTGCCAGCAGCTTCTGGGCAGATAAAAACACTGAAGCTTTCTTT.

This clonotype showed up just a few times. The genes are TRBV12-3 or TRBV12-4 and TRBJ1-5; possibly TRBD1 for D (6 bases). The CDR3 is 15 amino acids. The ends were cut back, 6 bases at V and 2 bases at J, with 14 bases in the middle. DNA of the CDR3: TGTGCCAGCAGACCCGCGGGGGCCGGCAATCAGCCCCAGCATTTT. It encodes CASRPAGAGNQPQHF.

This clonotype showed up just a few times. V usage is TRBV5-1 and J usage is TRBJ2-6, with 13 positions matching TRBD2. Trimming at V came to 4 bases and at J to 2 bases, leaving 6 bases not matched to a gene. The germline gives CDR1 SGHRS, CDR2 YFSETQ. The CDR3 spans 18 residues. CDR3 region: CASSKGLAGAPGANVLTF. DNA of the CDR3: TGCGCCAGCAGCAAAGGACTAGCGGGAGCGCCTGGGGCCAACGTCCTGACTTTC.

This clonotype was observed at least ten times. The chain is built from TRBV4-1 and TRBJ1-1, with D tentatively TRBD1 (6 bases). The germline V and J ends were trimmed by 5 bases and 5 bases, with 18 bases remaining between them. The germline gives CDR1 MGHRA, CDR2 YSYEKL. The CDR3 is 15 residues long. CDR3 sequence reads: CASSSDSFELTEAFF. The CDR3 coding sequence is TGCGCCAGCAGCTCGGACAGTTTTGAATTGACTGAAGCTTTCTTT.

This clonotype was detected many times. The rearrangement links TRBV5-1 to TRBJ2-1, with 7 bases matching TRBD2. The V gene end was trimmed by 2 bases and the J gene end by 0 bases; junction bases not matched to a gene: 5. This CDR3 has 16 residues. The germline V gene encodes CDR1 SGHRS and CDR2 YFSETQ. Written as DNA, the CDR3 is TGCGCCAGCAGCTTAGAACTAGCGTACTCCTACAATGAGCAGTTCTTC. Its translation: CASSLELAYSYNEQFF.

This clonotype appeared many times. The genes are TRBV5-1 and TRBJ2-3; 9 nucleotides agree with TRBD2. Germline lookup yields CDR1 SGHRS and CDR2 YFSETQ. This CDR3 contains 14 residues. J lost 6 bases, V lost 2 bases, and 4 bases had no gene match. The CDR3, as DNA: TGCGCCAGCAGCTTAGCGGGAGGCTGGGATACGCAGTATTTT. This sequence encodes CASSLAGGWDTQYF.

The chain uses TRBV2 and TRBJ2-1, with D perhaps TRBD2 (5 bases). V shed 6 bases and J shed 14 bases, with 20 bases lying between them. Germline CDR1 is SNHLY and CDR2 is FYNNEI. The CDR3 covers 13 residues. The CDR3 here is CASRPTGEAREFF. Here the CDR3 DNA reads TGTGCCAGCAGGCCGACTGGGGAAGCGCGGGAGTTCTTC. Filled out from reference TRBV2 and TRBJ2-1, the complete variable domain reads EPEVTQTPSHQVTQMGQEVILRCVPISNHLYFYWYRQILGQKVEFLVSFYNNEISEKSEIFDDQFSVERPDGSNFTLKIRSTKLEDSAMYFCASRPTGEAREFFGPGTRLTVL.

This clonotype occurred a few times. The chain uses TRBV7-2 and TRBJ2-7, with D uncertain. The germline V gene encodes CDR1 SGHTA and CDR2 FQGNSA. Trimming shortened V by 5 bases and J by 2 bases, and 22 bases separated the two germline ends. The CDR3 is 17 amino acids. The chain's CDR3 is CASSATPSAEIPYEQYF. CDR3 in DNA: TGTGCCAGCAGCGCTACCCCATCGGCAGAGATTCCCTACGAGCAGTACTTC.

There are a few counts of this clonotype. The chain joins TRBV24-1 to TRBJ2-3; D is unclear. This CDR3 spans 14 amino acids. Germline lookup yields CDR1 KGHDR and CDR2 SFDVKD. The V end lost 3 bases, the J end lost 6 bases, and 12 bases lay between the germline ends. CDR3 in DNA: TGTGCCACCAGTGATGTTATAGAGGACGATACGCAGTATTTT. Translating it yields CATSDVIEDDTQYF.

This chain joins TRBV29-1 and TRBJ2-2, with D unresolved. The CDR3 consists of 11 residues. The V and J ends lost 3 bases and 7 bases respectively, with 6 bases between them. Germline V CDR1 and CDR2: SQVTM, ANQGSEA. CDR3 DNA sequence: TGCAGCGTTGATAAGGGCGGGGAGCTGTTTTTT. It codes for CSVDKGGELFF.

This clonotype showed up just a few times. The V and J genes are TRBV20-1 and TRBJ2-7, with D perhaps being TRBD1 or TRBD2 (5 bases each). The V gene's germline CDR1 is DFQATT and CDR2 SNEGSKA (reference sequence). The CDR3 contains 13 residues. Trimming took off 4 bases at V and 4 bases at J, with 14 bases between the two ends. The CDR3: CSATDGGMYEQYF. CDR3 bases: TGCAGTGCTACGGATGGGGGAATGTACGAGCAGTACTTC.

The genes are TRBV5-1 and TRBJ2-5; 9 nucleotides agree with TRBD2. The CDR3 is 16 residues long. V dropped 4 bases and J dropped 5; count of bases not matched to a gene: 12. Germline V gives CDR1 SGHRS, CDR2 YFSETQ. CDR3 loop: CASSTGTSHRGETQYF. CDR3 sequence (DNA): TGCGCCAGCAGCACCGGGACTAGCCACCGGGGGGAGACCCAGTACTTC.

This clonotype was observed many times. The chain combines TRBV9 with TRBJ2-1, with 9 bases matching TRBD1. J gave up 8 bases and V 4 bases, and 7 bases lay outside the gene matches. The CDR3 extends over 14 amino acids. The germline gives CDR1 SGDLS, CDR2 YYNGEE. As DNA, the CDR3 is TGTGCCAGCAGCTCGGGACAGGGCGTCCATGAGCAGTTCTTC. This translates into CASSSGQGVHEQFF.

This clonotype has at least ten counts. The chain employs TRBV7-6 and TRBJ1-1; weak D call: TRBD1 (6 bases). Trimming pared 4 bases from V and 4 bases from J, leaving 16 bases between. CDR3 length: 15 residues. Germline V CDR1 and CDR2: SGHVS, FNYEAQ. The CDR3 nucleotides read TGTGCCAGCAGCTCCAGGGGTCTGATGGGCACTGAAGCTTTCTTT. It translates to CASSSRGLMGTEAFF.

This clonotype turned up a few times. The CDR3, as DNA: TGTGCCAGCAGCCCACAGAGCGGGGGCTGGGAGCTGTTTTTT. Translation gives CASSPQSGGWELFF. V gene TRBV4-2 combines with J gene TRBJ2-2, with 8 bases matching TRBD2. From germline, CDR1 is LGHNA and CDR2 YNFKEQ. The CDR3 has 14 amino acids. Losses at the gene ends were 4 bases for V and 9 bases for J; bases not matched to a gene: 7.

This clonotype appeared many times. The chain links TRBV6-5 to TRBJ2-5, with TRBD2 matching over 7 bases. The CDR3 extends over 17 amino acids. V dropped 2 bases and J dropped 0; count of bases not matched to a gene: 9. CDR1 and CDR2 from the germline V gene are MNHEY and SVGAGI. The CDR3 protein is CASSYETGLADQETQYF. In nucleotides, the CDR3 is TGTGCCAGCAGTTACGAGACGGGGCTAGCGGACCAAGAGACCCAGTACTTC.

This clonotype has a handful of counts. The chain links TRBV7-9 to TRBJ2-1; TRBD2 matches 13 bases. After removal of 5 bases from V and 8 bases from J, the junction contained 9 bases not matched to a gene. The CDR3 has 16 amino acids. In germline, CDR1 is SEHNR, CDR2 FQNEAQ (reference sequence). CDR3 amino acids: CASSQLTSGGHYEQFF. CDR3 in DNA: TGTGCCAGCAGCCAACTGACTAGCGGGGGGCATTATGAGCAGTTCTTC. The variable domain in full, completed from reference TRBV7-9 and TRBJ2-1, reads DTGVSQNPRHKITKRGQNVTFRCDPISEHNRLYWYRQTLGQGPEFLTYFQNEAQLEKSRLLSDRFSAERPKGSFSTLEIQRTEQGDSAMYLCASSQLTSGGHYEQFFGPGTRLTVL.

This clonotype was recorded once. The chain uses TRBV5-1 and TRBJ2-7; no reliable D call. The length of the CDR3 is 17 residues. V lost 0 bases and J lost 0, with 16 bases in between. The germline CDR1 and CDR2 sequences are SGHRS and YFSETQ. This CDR3 is CASSLEGRQLSSYEQYF. The CDR3, as DNA: TGCGCCAGCAGCTTGGAGGGCAGACAATTAAGCTCCTACGAGCAGTACTTC.

The CDR3 DNA follows: TGTGCCAGCGGTTGGACAGGGAACTCTGGGGCCAACGTCCTGACTTTC. It yields the protein CASGWTGNSGANVLTF. The chain links TRBV3-1 to TRBJ2-6; 8 bases agree with TRBD1. Germline V gene data show CDR1 as LGHDT and CDR2 as YNNKEL (reference sequence). The CDR3 is 16 amino acids. The ends lost 8 bases at V and 0 bases at J; junction bases unmatched: 6.

This clonotype has only a few counts. V gene TRBV3-1 combines with J gene TRBJ2-2; TRBD2 matches 11 bases. The CDR3 has 16 residues. From germline, CDR1 is LGHDT and CDR2 YNNKEL (reference sequence). V lost 0 bases, J lost 5 bases, and 2 bases stayed unmatched. The CDR3: CASSQDRTSGTGELFF. DNA for the CDR3: TGTGCCAGCAGCCAAGATAGGACTAGCGGGACCGGGGAGCTGTTTTTT. Full variable domain (rest looked up from reference TRBV3-1 and TRBJ2-2): DTAVSQTPKYLVTQMGNDKSIKCEQNLGHDTMYWYKQDSKKFLKIMFSYNNKELIINETVPNRFSPKSPDKAHLNLHINSLELGDSAVYFCASSQDRTSGTGELFFGEGSRLTVL.